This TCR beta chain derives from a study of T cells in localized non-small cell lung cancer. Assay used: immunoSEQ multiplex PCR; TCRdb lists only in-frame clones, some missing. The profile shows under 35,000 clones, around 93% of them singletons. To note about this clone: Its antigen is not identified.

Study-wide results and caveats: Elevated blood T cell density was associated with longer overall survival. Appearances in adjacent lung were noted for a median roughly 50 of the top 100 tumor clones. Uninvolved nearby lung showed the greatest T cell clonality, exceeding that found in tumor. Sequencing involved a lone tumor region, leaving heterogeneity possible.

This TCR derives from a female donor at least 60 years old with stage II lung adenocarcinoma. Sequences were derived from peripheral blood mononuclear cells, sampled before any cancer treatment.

This chain's CDR3 is CASSLTPQNTNTEAFF. CDR3 in DNA: TGCGCCAGCAGCTTAACTCCACAGAATACGAACACTGAAGCTTTCTTT. The V and J genes are TRBV5-1 and TRBJ1-1; no clear D. The CDR3 length is 16 residues. V lost 2 bases, J lost 1 base, and 15 bases lay in between. From germline, CDR1 is SGHRS and CDR2 YFSETQ.